The T cell receptor beta chain described here comes from a study of blood T cell repertoires in COVID-19. Study background: The origin of the acute and convalescent COVID-19 samples was the United States, Italy and Spain. PBMCs, B-cell-depleted T cells, or T cells were the source of the cDNA or gDNA that made up the material.

As processed by the authors: Reference gene primer amplification gave estimated nucleated cell counts. Using immunoSEQ multiplex PCR, the repertoire was profiled, and TCRdb retains in-frame clones only, with some absent. That table is the source of V, J and clone size, and D and trimming were worked out from the DNA. The sample yields 200,000 to 300,000 clones, just under 85% seen once. J lost 7 bases, V lost 9 bases, and 11 bases had no gene match. The CDR3 has 13 residues. Germline CDR1 reads SGHRS; CDR2 reads YFSETQ. This chain joins TRBV5-1 and TRBJ2-7; the match to TRBD1 covers 9 bases. Source material: peripheral blood. The origin of this receptor is a woman aged 55-69 years with active or convalescent COVID-19. In DNA form, the CDR3 reads TGCGCCACAACTAGGACAGGGGAAGGAGAGCAGTACTTC. Its translation is CATTRTGEGEQYF.